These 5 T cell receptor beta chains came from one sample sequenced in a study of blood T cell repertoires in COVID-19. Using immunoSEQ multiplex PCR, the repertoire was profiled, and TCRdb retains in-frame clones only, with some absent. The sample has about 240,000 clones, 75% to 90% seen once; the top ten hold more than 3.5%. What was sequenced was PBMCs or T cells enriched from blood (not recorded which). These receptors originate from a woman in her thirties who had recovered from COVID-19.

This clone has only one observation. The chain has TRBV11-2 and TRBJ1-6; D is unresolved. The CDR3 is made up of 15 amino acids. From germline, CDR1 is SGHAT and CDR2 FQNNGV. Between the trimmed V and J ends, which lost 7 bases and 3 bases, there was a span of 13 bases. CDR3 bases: TGTGCCAGCACCACGGGAGAAATCTATAATTCACCCCTCCACTTT. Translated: CASTTGEIYNSPLHF.

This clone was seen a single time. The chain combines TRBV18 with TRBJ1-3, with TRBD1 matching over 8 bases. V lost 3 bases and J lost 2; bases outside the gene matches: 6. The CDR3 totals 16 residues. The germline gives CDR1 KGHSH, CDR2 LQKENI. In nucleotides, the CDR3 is TGTGCCAGCTCACCTTTCGGGACAGGTACTGGAAACACCATATATTTT. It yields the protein CASSPFGTGTGNTIYF.

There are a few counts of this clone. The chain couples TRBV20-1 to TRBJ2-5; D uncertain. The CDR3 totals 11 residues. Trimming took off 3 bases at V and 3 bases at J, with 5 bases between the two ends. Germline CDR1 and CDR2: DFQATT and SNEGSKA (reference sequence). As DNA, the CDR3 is TGCAGTGCTAGTGCTAAAGAGACCCAGTACTTC. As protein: CSASAKETQYF.

The DNA of the CDR3 is TGCGCCAGCAGCTTGGCCGCTAGACAGACCGGTAACACTGAAGCTTTCTTT. Protein: CASSLAARQTGNTEAFF. The chain is built from TRBV5-1 and TRBJ1-1; perhaps TRBD1 as D (5 bases). Per germline, CDR1 SGHRS and CDR2 YFSETQ. The V gene lost 0 bases and the J gene lost 2 bases, with 17 bases spanning the gap. The CDR3 extends over 17 amino acids.

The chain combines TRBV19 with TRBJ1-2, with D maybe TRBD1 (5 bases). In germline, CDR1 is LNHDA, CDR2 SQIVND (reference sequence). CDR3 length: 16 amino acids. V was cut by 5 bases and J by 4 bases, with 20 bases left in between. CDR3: CASSLYGRVNTYGYTF. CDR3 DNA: TGTGCCAGTAGTCTATACGGCAGGGTGAATACCTATGGCTACACCTTC.